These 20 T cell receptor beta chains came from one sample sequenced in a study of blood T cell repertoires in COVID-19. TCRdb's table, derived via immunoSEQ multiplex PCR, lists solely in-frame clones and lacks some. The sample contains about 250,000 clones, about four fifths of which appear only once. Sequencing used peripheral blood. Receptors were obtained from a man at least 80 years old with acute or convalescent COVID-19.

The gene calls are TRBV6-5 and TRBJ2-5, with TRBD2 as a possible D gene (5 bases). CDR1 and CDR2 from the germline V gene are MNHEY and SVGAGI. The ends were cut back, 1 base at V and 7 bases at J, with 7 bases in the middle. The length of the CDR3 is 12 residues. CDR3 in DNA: TGTGCCAGCAGTTACTTAGAGGGGACCCAGTACTTC. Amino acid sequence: CASSYLEGTQYF.

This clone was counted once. The CDR3 DNA sequence: TGCAGTGCTTACATGAACACTGAAGCTTTCTTT. It translates to CSAYMNTEAFF. The chain uses TRBV20-1 and TRBJ1-1; the D is unclear. Trimming shortened V by 5 bases and J by 0 bases, and 4 bases separated the two germline ends. The CDR3 contains 11 residues. From germline, CDR1 is DFQATT and CDR2 SNEGSKA (reference sequence).

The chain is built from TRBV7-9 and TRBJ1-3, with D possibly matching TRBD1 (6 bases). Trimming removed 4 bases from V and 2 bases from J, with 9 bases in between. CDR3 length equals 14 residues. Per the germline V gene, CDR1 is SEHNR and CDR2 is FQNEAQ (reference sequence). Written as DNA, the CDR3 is TGTGCCAGCAGCTCGGGGGGCCCTGGAAACACCATATATTTT. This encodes CASSSGGPGNTIYF.

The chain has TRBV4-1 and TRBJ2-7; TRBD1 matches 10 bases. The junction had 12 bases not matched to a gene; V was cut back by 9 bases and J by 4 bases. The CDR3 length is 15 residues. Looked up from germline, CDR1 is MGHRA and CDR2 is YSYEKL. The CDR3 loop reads CASSLDRDRGYEQYF. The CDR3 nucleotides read TGCGCCAGTTCCTTGGACCGGGACAGGGGATACGAGCAGTACTTC.

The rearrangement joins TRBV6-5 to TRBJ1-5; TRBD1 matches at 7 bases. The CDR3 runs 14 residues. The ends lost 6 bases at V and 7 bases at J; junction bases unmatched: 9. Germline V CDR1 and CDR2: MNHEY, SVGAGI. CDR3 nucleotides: TGTGCCAGCAGCCAGGGACAGCGTAAACAGCCCCAGCATTTT. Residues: CASSQGQRKQPQHF.

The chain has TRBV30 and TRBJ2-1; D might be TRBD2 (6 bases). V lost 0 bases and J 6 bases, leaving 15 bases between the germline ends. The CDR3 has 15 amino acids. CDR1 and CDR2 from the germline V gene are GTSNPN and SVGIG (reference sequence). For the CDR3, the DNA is TGTGCCTGGAGTGTATCGCGGGGTGCAGCCAATGAGCAGTTCTTC. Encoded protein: CAWSVSRGAANEQFF.

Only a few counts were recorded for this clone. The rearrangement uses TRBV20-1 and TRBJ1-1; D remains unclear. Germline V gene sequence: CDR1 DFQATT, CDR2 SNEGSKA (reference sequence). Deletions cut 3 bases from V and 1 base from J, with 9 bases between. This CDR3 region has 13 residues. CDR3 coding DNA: TGCAGTGCTAGTAGTAGTTCGAACACTGAAGCTTTCTTT. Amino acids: CSASSSSNTEAFF.

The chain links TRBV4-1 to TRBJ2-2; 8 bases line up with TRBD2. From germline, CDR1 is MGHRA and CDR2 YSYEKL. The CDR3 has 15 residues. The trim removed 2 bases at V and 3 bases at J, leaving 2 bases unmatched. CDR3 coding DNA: TGCGCCAGCAGCCAATCGCGGGGGGACACCGGGGAGCTGTTTTTT. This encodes CASSQSRGDTGELFF.

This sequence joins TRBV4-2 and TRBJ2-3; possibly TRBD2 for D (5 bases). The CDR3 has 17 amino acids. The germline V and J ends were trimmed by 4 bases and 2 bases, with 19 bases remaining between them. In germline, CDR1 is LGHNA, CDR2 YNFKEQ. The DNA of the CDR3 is TGTGCCAGCAGCCGAGTACCCGGGGAGCGATCCACAGATACGCAGTATTTT. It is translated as CASSRVPGERSTDTQYF.

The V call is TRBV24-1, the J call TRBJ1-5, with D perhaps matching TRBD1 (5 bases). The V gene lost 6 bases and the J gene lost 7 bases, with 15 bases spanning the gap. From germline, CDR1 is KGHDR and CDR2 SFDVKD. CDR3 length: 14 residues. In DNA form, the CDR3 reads TGTGCCACCAGTCCGGGGGGAGGCGTACAGCCCCAGCATTTT. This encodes CATSPGGGVQPQHF.

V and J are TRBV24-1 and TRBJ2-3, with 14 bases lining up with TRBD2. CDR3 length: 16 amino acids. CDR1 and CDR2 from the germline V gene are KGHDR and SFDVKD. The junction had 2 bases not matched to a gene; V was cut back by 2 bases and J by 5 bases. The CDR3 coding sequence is TGTGCCACCAGTGATTGGACTAGCGGGAGGTTAGATACGCAGTATTTT. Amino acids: CATSDWTSGRLDTQYF.

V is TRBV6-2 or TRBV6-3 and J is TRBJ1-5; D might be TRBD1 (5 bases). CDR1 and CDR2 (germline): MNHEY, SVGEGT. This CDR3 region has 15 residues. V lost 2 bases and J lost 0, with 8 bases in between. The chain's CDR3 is CASSYAGGSNQPQHF. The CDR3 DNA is TGTGCCAGCAGTTACGCGGGGGGTAGCAATCAGCCCCAGCATTTT.

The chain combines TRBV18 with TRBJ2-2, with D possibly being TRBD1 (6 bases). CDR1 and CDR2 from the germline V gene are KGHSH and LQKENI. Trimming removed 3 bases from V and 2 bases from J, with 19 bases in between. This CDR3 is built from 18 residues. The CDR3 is CASSPTQAGTTNTGELFF. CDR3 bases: TGTGCCAGCTCACCTACTCAGGCCGGGACAACAAACACCGGGGAGCTGTTTTTT. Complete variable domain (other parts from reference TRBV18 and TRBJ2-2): NAGVMQNPRHLVRRRGQEARLRCSPMKGHSHVYWYRQLPEEGLKFMVYLQKENIIDESGMPKERFSAEFPKEGPSILRIQQVVRGDSAAYFCASSPTQAGTTNTGELFFGEGSRLTVL.

The CDR3 region is CASSSNPGQGNYGYTF. CDR3 DNA sequence: TGCGCCAGCAGCTCAAATCCGGGACAGGGGAACTATGGCTACACCTTC. The chain couples TRBV5-1 to TRBJ1-2; 10 positions match TRBD1. Germline V gives CDR1 SGHRS, CDR2 YFSETQ. With 3 bases clipped from V and 2 bases from J, the junction kept 7 bases outside the gene matches. This CDR3 region has 16 residues. Combining the CDR3 with reference TRBV5-1 and TRBJ1-2 gives the whole variable domain KAGVTQTPRYLIKTRGQQVTLSCSPISGHRSVSWYQQTPGQGLQFLFEYFSETQRNKGNFPGRFSGRQFSNSRSEMNVSTLELGDSALYLCASSSNPGQGNYGYTFGSGTRLTVV.

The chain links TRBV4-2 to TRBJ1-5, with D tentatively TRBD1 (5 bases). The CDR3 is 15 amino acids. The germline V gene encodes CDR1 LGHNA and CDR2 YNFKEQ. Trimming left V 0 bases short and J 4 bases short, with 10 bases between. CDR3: CASSQDRGTNQPQHF. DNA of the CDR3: TGTGCCAGCAGCCAAGATCGGGGGACTAATCAGCCCCAGCATTTT.

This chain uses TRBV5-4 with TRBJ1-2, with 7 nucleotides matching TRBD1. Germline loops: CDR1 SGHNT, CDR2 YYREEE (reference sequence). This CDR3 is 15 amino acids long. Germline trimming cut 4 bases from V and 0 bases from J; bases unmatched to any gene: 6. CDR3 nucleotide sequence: TGTGCCAGCAGCGGGGGGACAGCAGCTAACTATGGCTACACCTTC. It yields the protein CASSGGTAANYGYTF.

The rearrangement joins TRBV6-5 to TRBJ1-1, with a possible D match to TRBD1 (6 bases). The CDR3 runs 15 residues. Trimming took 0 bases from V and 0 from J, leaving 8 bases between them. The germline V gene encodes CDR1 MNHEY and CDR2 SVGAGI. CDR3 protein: CASSYSNRVNTEAFF. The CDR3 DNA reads TGTGCCAGCAGTTACTCGAACAGGGTGAACACTGAAGCTTTCTTT.

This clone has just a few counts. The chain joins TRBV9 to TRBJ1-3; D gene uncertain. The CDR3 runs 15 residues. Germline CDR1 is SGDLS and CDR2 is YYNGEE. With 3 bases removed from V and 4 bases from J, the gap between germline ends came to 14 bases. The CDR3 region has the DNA TGTGCCAGCAGCGCTCTGTCGGGATTGGGAAACACCATATATTTT. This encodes CASSALSGLGNTIYF.

The CDR3 loop reads CASSWDTSYEQYF. The CDR3 DNA reads TGCGCCAGCAGTTGGGACACGTCCTACGAGCAGTACTTC. The chain combines TRBV10-2 with TRBJ2-7; tentatively, D is TRBD1 (6 bases). The V gene's germline CDR1 is WSHSY and CDR2 SAAADI. The length of the CDR3 is 13 residues. Trimming left V 5 bases short and J 1 base short, with 9 bases between.

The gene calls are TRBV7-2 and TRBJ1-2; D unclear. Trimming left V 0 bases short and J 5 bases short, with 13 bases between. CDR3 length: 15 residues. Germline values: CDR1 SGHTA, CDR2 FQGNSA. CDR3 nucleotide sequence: TGTGCCAGCAGCTTAGCGGGAGTTTCGTTATATGGCTACACCTTC. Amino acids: CASSLAGVSLYGYTF.